One and the same sample provided the 9 T cell receptor beta chains below, sequenced in a study of blood T cell repertoires in COVID-19. Sequencing was performed with immunoSEQ multiplex PCR; in TCRdb, only in-frame clones are kept and a portion is missing. The table has about 49,000 clones, around 86% seen once. Sequenced material: peripheral blood. These receptors came from a man aged 40-50 years with active COVID-19.

The J gene is TRBJ1-3, the V gene TRBV10-3; TRBD1 is a possible D gene (6 bases). Per the germline V gene, CDR1 is ENHRY and CDR2 is SYGVKD. Trimming removed 6 bases from V and 4 bases from J, with 13 bases in between. The CDR3 consists of 14 residues. CDR3 DNA sequence: TGTGCCATCAGCCAGGACAGTGCAGGAAACACCATATATTTT. It encodes CAISQDSAGNTIYF.

This rearrangement joins TRBV7-3 to TRBJ1-1; D gene ambiguous. Germline CDR1 and CDR2: SGHTA and FQGTGA. This CDR3 has 13 residues. V was cut by 0 bases and J by 8 bases, with 10 bases left in between. The CDR3 here is CASSLTEGSEAFF. The CDR3 DNA reads TGTGCCAGCAGCTTAACAGAGGGATCCGAAGCTTTCTTT.

This clone has just one count. The J gene is TRBJ1-2, the V gene TRBV7-2; D not resolved. The CDR3 has 13 residues. Germline V CDR1 and CDR2: SGHTA, FQGNSA. The CDR3 is CGTSTSFNYGYTF. CDR3 bases: TGTGGGACTTCCACCTCATTTAACTATGGCTACACCTTC.

Written as DNA, the CDR3 is TGTGCCACCAGCACTCGGACTAGCGGGATCTCCTACGAGCAGTACTTC. This gives the protein CATSTRTSGISYEQYF. V gene TRBV15 combines with J gene TRBJ2-7; 12 bases are a match to TRBD2. The CDR3 extends over 16 amino acids. After removal of 4 bases from V and 0 bases from J, the junction contained 4 bases not matched to a gene. The V gene's germline CDR1 is LNHNV and CDR2 YYDKDF (reference sequence). Full variable domain (remainder filled in from reference TRBV15 and TRBJ2-7): DAMVIQNPRYQVTQFGKPVTLSCSQTLNHNVMYWYQQKSSQAPKLLFHYYDKDFNNEADTPDNFQSRRPNTSFCFLDIRSPGLGDTAMYLCATSTRTSGISYEQYFGPGTRLTVT.

This clone was counted a single time. This chain joins TRBV5-4 and TRBJ1-6, with D tentatively TRBD1 (6 bases). Trimming removed 3 bases at V and 2 bases at J, with 15 bases between. Per germline, CDR1 SGHNT and CDR2 YYREEE (reference sequence). The CDR3 runs to 17 residues. The CDR3 DNA reads TGTGCCAGCAGCTCGGGGGGCAGGGTGCCCTATAATTCACCCCTCCACTTT. Its translation: CASSSGGRVPYNSPLHF.

This chain joins TRBV10-3 and TRBJ1-6; TRBD1 matches 8 bases. V shed 2 bases and J 4 bases; nucleotides not matched to a gene: 7. The germline gives CDR1 ENHRY, CDR2 SYGVKD. The CDR3 runs to 17 residues. The DNA of the CDR3 is TGTGCCATCAGTGAGGGACAGGGAACGGGATATAATTCACCCCTCCACTTT. Its translation: CAISEGQGTGYNSPLHF.

The CDR3 sequence: CASRPGQPNTEAFF. CDR3 sequence (DNA): TGTGCCAGCAGACCGGGACAGCCGAACACTGAAGCTTTCTTT. V gene TRBV28 combines with J gene TRBJ1-1; 7 bases align to TRBD1. This CDR3 comprises 14 residues. The J segment lost 1 base and the V segment lost 6 bases, leaving 5 bases of the junction unmatched. The germline V gene encodes CDR1 MDHEN and CDR2 SYDVKM.

The chain couples TRBV28 to TRBJ1-5, with TRBD1 matching over 10 bases. The CDR3 is 15 residues long. With 7 bases clipped from V and 7 bases from J, the junction kept 10 bases outside the gene matches. The germline CDR1 and CDR2 sequences are MDHEN and SYDVKM. CDR3 loop: CASNLPGDRGQPQHF. The CDR3 DNA reads TGTGCCAGCAATTTGCCCGGGGACAGGGGCCAGCCCCAGCATTTT.

This chain links TRBV5-4 with TRBJ2-3, with 11 bases identical to TRBD2. The V gene end was trimmed by 2 bases and the J gene end by 5 bases; junction bases not matched to a gene: 7. The germline V gene encodes CDR1 SGHNT and CDR2 YYREEE (reference sequence). The CDR3 spans 16 residues. The CDR3: CASSLDPGLAEDTQYF. The CDR3 DNA reads as TGTGCCAGCAGCTTAGACCCGGGACTAGCGGAAGATACGCAGTATTTT.